This T cell receptor beta chain was documented in a study of T cells in Graves' hyperthyroidism and ophthalmopathy. V lost 2 bases and J lost 0, with 4 bases in between. The CDR3 is made up of 13 amino acids. Germline CDR1 and CDR2: KGHSH and LQKENI. Study-level points and caveats: Separating ophthalmopathy from stable hyperthyroidism was achieved by a 13 V-J model. The model anticipated ophthalmopathy a median approximately 6.6 months pre-onset.

The investigators amplified TCR beta CDR3 regions from RNA transcripts. During a first-round RT-PCR of the TCR CDR3, the HTBI primer set was used. From the multiplex PCR reads, TCRdb called clonotypes with MiXCR, one entry per CDR3 protein. Of around 270,000 distinct CDR3 sequences detected, about 19% appear once; the ten largest clones hold approximately 37%. It was uncontrolled infection, other autoimmune disease, pregnancy or lactation that excluded patients. Diagnosis relied on clinical symptoms, serum thyroxine and TRAb, thyroid ultrasound and orbital computed tomography. This clonotype was recorded at least ten times. Its antigen is unknown.

The chain uses TRBV18 and TRBJ2-5; no clear D gene. This receptor was taken from a man aged 45-65 years with Graves' ophthalmopathy. What was sequenced was blood. The CDR3 sequence: CASSPNDQETQYF. In nucleotides, the CDR3 is TGTGCCAGCTCACCAAACGACCAAGAGACCCAGTACTTC. Variable domain in full (rest from reference TRBV18 and TRBJ2-5): NAGVMQNPRHLVRRRGQEARLRCSPMKGHSHVYWYRQLPEEGLKFMVYLQKENIIDESGMPKERFSAEFPKEGPSILRIQQVVRGDSAAYFCASSPNDQETQYFGPGTRLLVL.